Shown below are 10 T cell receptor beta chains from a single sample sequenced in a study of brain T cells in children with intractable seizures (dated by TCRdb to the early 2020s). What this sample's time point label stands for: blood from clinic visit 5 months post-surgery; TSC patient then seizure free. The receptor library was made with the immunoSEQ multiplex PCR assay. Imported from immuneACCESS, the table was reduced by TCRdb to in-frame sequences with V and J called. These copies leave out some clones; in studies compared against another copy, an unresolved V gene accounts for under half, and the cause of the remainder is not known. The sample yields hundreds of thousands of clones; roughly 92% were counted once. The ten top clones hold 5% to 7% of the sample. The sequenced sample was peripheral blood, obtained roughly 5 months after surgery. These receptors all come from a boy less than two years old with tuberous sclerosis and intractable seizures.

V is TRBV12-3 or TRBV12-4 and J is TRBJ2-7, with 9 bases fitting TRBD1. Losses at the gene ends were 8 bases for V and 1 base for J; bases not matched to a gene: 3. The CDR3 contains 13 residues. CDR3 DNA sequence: TGTGCCAGCGGGGACAGGGAGTCCTACGAGCAGTACTTC. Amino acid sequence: CASGDRESYEQYF.

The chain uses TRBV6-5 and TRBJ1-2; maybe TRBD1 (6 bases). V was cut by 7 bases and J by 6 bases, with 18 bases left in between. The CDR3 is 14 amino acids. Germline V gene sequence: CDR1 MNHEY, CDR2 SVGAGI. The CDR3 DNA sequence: TGTGCCAGCACCCTCGACGAGGGACACGATGGCTACACCTTC. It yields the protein CASTLDEGHDGYTF.

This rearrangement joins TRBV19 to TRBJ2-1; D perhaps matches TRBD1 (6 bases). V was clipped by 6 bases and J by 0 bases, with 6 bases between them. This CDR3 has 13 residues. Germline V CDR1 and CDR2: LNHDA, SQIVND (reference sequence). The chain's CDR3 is CASRQGSYNEQFF. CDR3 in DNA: TGTGCCAGTAGACAGGGCTCCTACAATGAGCAGTTCTTC.

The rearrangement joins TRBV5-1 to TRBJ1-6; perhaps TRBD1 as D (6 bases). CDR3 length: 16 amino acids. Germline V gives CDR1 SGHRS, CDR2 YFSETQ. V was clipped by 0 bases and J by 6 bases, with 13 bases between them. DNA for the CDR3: TGCGCCAGCAGCTTGGAAGTGGGACATATTAATTCACCCCTCCACTTT. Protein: CASSLEVGHINSPLHF.

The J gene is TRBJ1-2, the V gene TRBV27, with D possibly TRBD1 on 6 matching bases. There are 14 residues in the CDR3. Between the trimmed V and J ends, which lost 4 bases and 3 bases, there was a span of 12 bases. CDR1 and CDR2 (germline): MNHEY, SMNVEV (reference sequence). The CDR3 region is CASSWSRGDYGYTF. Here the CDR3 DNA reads TGTGCCAGCAGTTGGAGCAGGGGTGACTATGGCTACACCTTC.

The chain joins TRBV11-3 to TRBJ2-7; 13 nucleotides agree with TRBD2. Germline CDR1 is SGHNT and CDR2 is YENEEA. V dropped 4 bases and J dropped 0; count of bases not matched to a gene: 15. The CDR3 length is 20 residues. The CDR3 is CASSSPGSGTSGTSSYEQYF. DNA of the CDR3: TGTGCCAGCAGCTCCCCAGGATCCGGGACTAGCGGGACAAGCTCCTACGAGCAGTACTTC.

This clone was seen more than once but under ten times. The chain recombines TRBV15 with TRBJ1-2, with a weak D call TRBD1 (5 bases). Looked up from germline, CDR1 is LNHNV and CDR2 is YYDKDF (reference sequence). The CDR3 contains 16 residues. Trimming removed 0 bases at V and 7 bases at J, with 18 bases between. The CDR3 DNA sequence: TGTGCCACCAGCAGAGATGGGGACGCTAAGAGTGGTGGCTACACCTTC. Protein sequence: CATSRDGDAKSGGYTF.

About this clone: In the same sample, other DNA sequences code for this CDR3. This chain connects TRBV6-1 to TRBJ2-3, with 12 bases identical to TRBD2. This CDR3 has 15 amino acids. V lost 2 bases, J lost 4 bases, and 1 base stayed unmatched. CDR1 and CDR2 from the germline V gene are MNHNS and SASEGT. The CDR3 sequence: CASSELAGGPDTQYF. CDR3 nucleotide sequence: TGTGCCAGCAGTGAACTAGCGGGAGGGCCAGATACGCAGTATTTT.

CDR3: CASSFGGPDTQYF. CDR3 nucleotide sequence: TGTGCCAGCAGCTTTGGAGGCCCAGATACGCAGTATTTT. V usage is TRBV7-3 and J usage is TRBJ2-3; D possibly corresponds to TRBD2 (5 bases). CDR1 SGHTA and CDR2 FQGTGA come from the germline V gene. With 3 bases removed from V and 4 bases from J, the gap between germline ends came to 8 bases. This CDR3 spans 13 amino acids.

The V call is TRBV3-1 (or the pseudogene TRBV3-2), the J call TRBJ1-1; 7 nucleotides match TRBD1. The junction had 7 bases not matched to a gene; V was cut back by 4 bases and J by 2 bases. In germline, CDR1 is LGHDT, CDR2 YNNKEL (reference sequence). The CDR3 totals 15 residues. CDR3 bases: TGTGCCAGCAGCCGATTCGACAGGGCCAACACTGAAGCTTTCTTT. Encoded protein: CASSRFDRANTEAFF.